Each of the 21 T cell receptor beta chains below was sequenced from the same sample in a study of tumor and adjacent non-tumor tissue in lung cancer. The library came from three nested PCR rounds adapted from ARM-PCR protocols. TCRdb processed the multiplex PCR reads anew with MiXCR; each CDR3 protein has one entry. The sample consists of about 81,000 distinct CDR3 sequences, over 60% of them appearing once. The template was RNA from unsorted bulk tissue. Sample: lung tumor tissue. The receptor source for this set is a woman aged 40 to 50 with non-small cell lung cancer.

The chain couples TRBV29-1 to TRBJ2-7, with D possibly matching TRBD2 (5 bases). This CDR3 region has 12 residues. CDR1 SQVTM and CDR2 ANQGSEA come from the germline V gene. V lost 6 bases to trimming and J lost 10 bases, with 19 bases between them. The CDR3 nucleotides read TGCAGCGTAGGTGGCAGGAGGCGAGAACAGTACTTC. Protein sequence: CSVGGRRREQYF.

On this clonotype itself: At one boundary the junction diverges from the germline segment, which might be a read error. The chain is built from TRBV5-5 and TRBJ1-6; D call uncertain. The CDR3 length is 14 residues. Germline V gene sequence: CDR1 SGHKS, CDR2 YYEKEE (reference sequence). The CDR3 region has the DNA TGTGCCAGCAGCTTTTCAGGTGATAATTCATCCGTCCATTTT. Translation: CASSFSGDNSSVHF.

In the case of this clonotype: One junction end disagrees with the germline gene, perhaps due to a read error. The chain recombines TRBV6-9 with TRBJ2-3, with D perhaps TRBD1 (5 bases). The DNA end is a closer match to TRBJ1-5, so the J assignment may be wrong. The germline V gene has CDR1 MNHGY and CDR2 SVAAGI. CDR3 length: 16 residues. CDR3 protein: CASIYKGILYTDTQHF. CDR3 DNA: TGTGCCAGCATTTATAAGGGGATTTTATACACAGATACGCAGCATTTT.

This chain links TRBV11-2 with TRBJ2-1; 9 nucleotides align to TRBD2. The CDR3 extends over 15 amino acids. Germline CDR1 SGHAT, CDR2 FQNNGV. V shed 5 bases and J 4 bases; nucleotides not matched to a gene: 6. CDR3: CASSLGLAPYNEQFF. The DNA of the CDR3 is TGTGCCAGCAGCCTGGGACTAGCACCATACAATGAGCAGTTCTTC.

Details on this clonotype: The junction differs from germline at one of its ends, possibly a read error. This chain links TRBV19 with TRBJ2-2, with D perhaps matching TRBD2 (5 bases). The germline gives CDR1 LNHDA, CDR2 SQIVND (reference sequence). The CDR3 has 11 residues. The CDR3: CASSIGEKTYF. Here the CDR3 DNA reads TGTGCCAGTAGTATAGGGGAGAAGACTTATTTT.

The chain recombines TRBV7-6 with TRBJ1-1; possibly TRBD1 for D (5 bases). The V gene's germline CDR1 is SGHVS and CDR2 FNYEAQ. This CDR3 is built from 13 residues. Trimming stripped 9 bases from V and 8 bases from J, with 19 bases between. The CDR3 loop reads CASLPVRQGEAFF. CDR3 bases: TGTGCCAGTCTTCCTGTCCGCCAGGGAGAAGCTTTCTTT.

As to this clonotype: At one end the junction does not follow the germline gene, possibly because of a read error. V and J are TRBV11-2 and TRBJ2-1, with 7 nucleotides matching TRBD2. Germline CDR1 reads SGHAT; CDR2 reads FQNNGV. The CDR3 covers 15 residues. CDR3 in amino acids: CASCLYPSGAIEQFF. CDR3 bases: TGTGCCAGCTGCTTATATCCCAGCGGGGCGATTGAGCAGTTCTTC. Variable domain in full (rest from reference TRBV11-2 and TRBJ2-1): EAGVAQSPRYKIIEKRQSVAFWCNPISGHATLYWYQQILGQGPKLLIQFQNNGVVDDSQLPKDRFSAERLKGVDSTLKIQPAKLEDSAVYLCASCLYPSGAIEQFFGPGTRLTVL.

V is TRBV6-6 and J is TRBJ1-1; D unresolved. This CDR3 has 12 residues. The germline V and J ends were trimmed by 6 bases and 9 bases, with 14 bases remaining between them. Per the germline V gene, CDR1 is MNHNY and CDR2 is SVGAGI (reference sequence). CDR3 protein: CASRIGKSQAFF. CDR3 coding DNA: TGTGCCAGCAGGATAGGGAAATCCCAAGCTTTCTTT.

Turning to this clonotype: The missing conserved phenylalanine or tryptophan at the end of this CDR3 makes a read error likely. V and J are TRBV29-1 and TRBJ2-4; TRBD1 agrees at 10 bases. The V and J ends lost 4 bases and 8 bases, in that order; junction bases with no gene match: 8. CDR3 length: 14 residues. Germline V lookup: CDR1 SQVTM, CDR2 ANQGSEA. The CDR3 DNA reads TGCAGCGTTGGAGGGGGACAGGGGTCTGACATTCAGTACTTA. It yields the protein CSVGGGQGSDIQYL.

Note on this clonotype: One end of the junction fails to match germline, which may point to a read error. The V call is TRBV11-3, the J call TRBJ2-3, with 9 bases aligning to TRBD2. Germline CDR1 reads SGHNT; CDR2 reads YENEEA. This CDR3 spans 18 amino acids. CDR3 DNA: TGTGCTAGCAGCCTAGGAGCAATAGCGGGGGTCTCCAAAGATACGCAGTATTTT. Translating it yields CASSLGAIAGVSKDTQYF.

The rearrangement links TRBV11-2 to TRBJ2-3; D possibly corresponds to TRBD1 (6 bases). Trimming removed 8 bases from V and 15 bases from J, with 27 bases in between. The CDR3 consists of 14 residues. Germline-derived CDR1 and CDR2 are SGHAT and FQNNGV. CDR3 DNA: TGTGCCAGCTGCCGCACGGGCACGGACAGTAGGCAATATTTT. Protein sequence: CASCRTGTDSRQYF.

As regards this clonotype: One end of the junction does not line up with germline, which may come from a read error. In DNA form, the CDR3 reads TGCGTCAGCAGACCCTGGACTAGCCATAATGAGCAGTTCTTC. This translates into CVSRPWTSHNEQFF. The chain employs TRBV6-5 and TRBJ2-1, with 8 bases lining up with TRBD2. The length of the CDR3 is 14 residues. The germline gives CDR1 MNHEY, CDR2 SVGAGI.

A remark on this clonotype: Since a much larger clone is just one base distant, this may be a read error. The V gene is TRBV4-1, the J gene TRBJ2-3; possible D gene TRBD1, 6 bases. CDR3 length: 15 amino acids. From germline, CDR1 is MGHRA and CDR2 YSYEKL. V dropped 4 bases and J dropped 1 base, with 12 bases sitting between them. The CDR3 here is CASSRPGDGTDTQYF. Written as DNA, the CDR3 is TGCGCCAGCAGCCGCCCAGGGGACGGCACAGATACGCAGTATTTT.

With regard to this clonotype: One end of the junction fails to match germline, which may point to a read error. The rearrangement joins TRBV5-4 to TRBJ2-3; perhaps D is TRBD1 or TRBD2 (5 bases each). The CDR3 has 16 residues. Germline V gene lookup returns CDR1 SGHNT and CDR2 YYREEE (reference sequence). The CDR3 bases are TGTGCCAGCATCTCAAATTTTGGGGGAAGCACAGATACACAGTATTTT. Its translation is CASISNFGGSTDTQYF.

A word on this clonotype: Mismatch with germline at one junction end may stem from a read error. V gene TRBV11-2 combines with J gene TRBJ2-1; D might be TRBD2 (8 bases). This CDR3 comprises 17 residues. From germline, CDR1 is SGHAT and CDR2 FQNNGV. The CDR3 DNA sequence: TGTGCCAGCAGCCTCAGGACTAGCAGGGGGGCTTACAATGTGCAGTTCTTC. Protein product: CASSLRTSRGAYNVQFF.

Concerning this clonotype: Its ends do not fully match the called genes, so a read error is possible. The V gene is TRBV11-2, the J gene TRBJ1-1; D remains ambiguous. CDR3 length: 11 amino acids. Germline loops: CDR1 SGHAT, CDR2 FQNNGV. CDR3 sequence: CASSNSGFETF. CDR3 nucleotides: TGTGCCAGCAGCAATTCGGGGTTTGAAACTTTT.

About this clonotype itself: Mismatch with germline at one junction end may stem from a read error. The CDR3 region has the DNA TGTGCTAGTGGTTTCCTTCTGCCGGGCACAGATACGCAGTATTTC. This translates into CASGFLLPGTDTQYF. The genes are TRBV12-5 and TRBJ2-3; the D is unclear. The germline V gene encodes CDR1 LGHNT and CDR2 FRNRAP. The CDR3 totals 15 residues.

By its share, this clonotype is medium-sized. V usage is TRBV6-6 and J usage is TRBJ1-1, with D perhaps matching TRBD1 (5 bases). V lost 8 bases, J lost 6 bases, and 13 bases lay in between. Germline loops: CDR1 MNHNY, CDR2 SVGAGI (reference sequence). The CDR3 has 12 amino acids. In nucleotides, the CDR3 is TGTGCCAGCCGTGGGGGAGATGCTGAAGCTTTCTTT. It encodes CASRGGDAEAFF.

The chain is built from TRBV11-2 and TRBJ2-7, with TRBD2 as a possible D gene (5 bases). The CDR3 covers 12 residues. Between the trimmed V and J ends, which lost 7 bases and 7 bases, there was a span of 14 bases. The germline CDR1 and CDR2 sequences are SGHAT and FQNNGV. CDR3 sequence: CASIGLGVEQYF. The CDR3 DNA follows: TGTGCCAGCATTGGACTCGGGGTAGAGCAGTACTTC. Filled out from reference TRBV11-2 and TRBJ2-7, the complete variable domain reads EAGVAQSPRYKIIEKRQSVAFWCNPISGHATLYWYQQILGQGPKLLIQFQNNGVVDDSQLPKDRFSAERLKGVDSTLKIQPAKLEDSAVYLCASIGLGVEQYFGPGTRLTVT.

As regards this clonotype: A much larger clone sits a single nucleotide away, making a read error possible. V is TRBV5-4 and J is TRBJ2-7; 12 positions match TRBD1. Germline V gene data show CDR1 as SGHNT and CDR2 as YYREEE (reference sequence). The CDR3 is 15 residues long. CDR3 DNA sequence: TGTCCCAGCAGCTCCGGGACAGGGGGCGCGGTCGAGCAGTACTTC. Its protein product is CPSSSGTGGAVEQYF.

Notes on this clonotype: One end of the junction is discordant with germline, which a read error may explain. For the CDR3, the DNA is TGTGCCAGCAGCTCTTTTCTGGGTACGGCTACCTACAATGAACAGTTCTTC. Translation: CASSSFLGTATYNEQFF. The chain couples TRBV11-2 to TRBJ2-1; no firm D call. The CDR3 sequence is 17 residues long. CDR1 SGHAT and CDR2 FQNNGV come from the germline V gene.